The 21 T cell receptor beta chains below were found in one sample sequenced in a study of identifying expanded T cells in peripheral blood. Assay: immunoSEQ multiplex PCR; the TCRdb copy retains only in-frame clones and omits some. The sample carries some 120,000 clones, 84% recorded once. The sample comprised blood. These receptors originate from a person aged 18-70 years in good health.

The chain joins TRBV29-1 to TRBJ1-1; D is ambiguous. Trimming cost V 4 bases and J 0 bases, with 9 bases left between them. There are 13 residues in the CDR3. The germline gives CDR1 SQVTM, CDR2 ANQGSEA. This CDR3 reads CSVVRNMNTEAFF. Written as DNA, the CDR3 is TGCAGCGTTGTACGGAATATGAACACTGAAGCTTTCTTT.

The V and J genes are TRBV11-2 and TRBJ2-7, with 10 bases that match TRBD2. The CDR3 length is 15 residues. Germline V CDR1 and CDR2: SGHAT, FQNNGV. V was clipped by 3 bases and J by 3 bases; unmatched bases: 5. CDR3 protein: CASSFTSGALYEQYF. The CDR3 bases are TGTGCCAGCAGCTTTACTAGCGGGGCCCTCTACGAGCAGTACTTC.

V gene TRBV7-2 combines with J gene TRBJ1-3; D call uncertain. This CDR3 region has 16 residues. Germline CDR1 and CDR2: SGHTA and FQGNSA. Trimming removed 0 bases at V and 0 bases at J, with 9 bases between. The CDR3 coding sequence is TGTGCCAGCAGCTTAGCTTTGCAGAGCTCTGGAAACACCATATATTTT. It yields the protein CASSLALQSSGNTIYF.

This clone was seen only a few times. The V gene is TRBV25-1, the J gene TRBJ1-6; D is uncertain. Germline CDR1 and CDR2: MGHDK and SYGVNS. This CDR3 contains 14 residues. Trimming pared 4 bases from V and 5 bases from J, leaving 9 bases between. The CDR3 reads CASSARSNNSPLHF. The CDR3 region has the DNA TGTGCCAGCAGTGCTAGATCGAATAATTCACCCCTCCACTTT.

The genes are TRBV15 and TRBJ2-4; tentative D call: TRBD2 (5 bases). CDR1 is LNHNV, CDR2 YYDKDF, per germline (reference sequence). V was pared by 0 bases and J by 7 bases, with 13 bases between. CDR3 length equals 15 residues. The CDR3 nucleotides are TGTGCCACCAGCAGAGATGAGGGTGAGGGCAACATTCAGTACTTC. Translated, it gives CATSRDEGEGNIQYF.

This sequence joins TRBV7-2 and TRBJ1-3; 9 bases map to TRBD1. From germline, CDR1 is SGHTA and CDR2 FQGNSA. The CDR3 has 13 amino acids. V lost 6 bases to trimming and J lost 8 bases; unmatched junction nucleotides: 5. This CDR3 is CASRQGASDTIYF. In nucleotides, the CDR3 is TGTGCCAGCAGACAGGGGGCGTCGGACACCATATATTTT.

The chain couples TRBV7-2 to TRBJ1-1; no clear D. Germline CDR1 reads SGHTA; CDR2 reads FQGNSA. V shed 3 bases and J shed 4 bases, with 12 bases lying between them. The CDR3 consists of 14 residues. This CDR3 is CASSLEGASTEAFF. As DNA, the CDR3 is TGTGCCAGCAGCTTGGAGGGTGCGAGCACTGAAGCTTTCTTT.

The rearrangement links TRBV7-9 to TRBJ1-2, with D possibly TRBD1 on 5 matching bases. V was pared by 8 bases and J by 0 bases, with 10 bases between. This CDR3 spans 13 amino acids. Germline values: CDR1 SEHNR, CDR2 FQNEAQ (reference sequence). This CDR3 reads CASFGGANYGYTF. CDR3 nucleotides: TGTGCCAGCTTCGGGGGGGCTAACTATGGCTACACCTTC. The whole variable domain, remainder taken from reference TRBV7-9 and TRBJ1-2, is DTGVSQNPRHKITKRGQNVTFRCDPISEHNRLYWYRQTLGQGPEFLTYFQNEAQLEKSRLLSDRFSAERPKGSFSTLEIQRTEQGDSAMYLCASFGGANYGYTFGSGTRLTVV.

The V and J genes are TRBV2 and TRBJ1-2; 7 bases map to TRBD1. Germline V CDR1 and CDR2: SNHLY, FYNNEI. V trimming: 3 bases; J trimming: 4 bases; junction bases outside the gene matches: 5. The CDR3 sequence is 14 residues long. The CDR3 DNA reads as TGTGCCAGCAGTGATTCGGGACAGACCTATGGCTACACCTTC. This gives the protein CASSDSGQTYGYTF. Looking up the rest from reference TRBV2 and TRBJ1-2 gives the full variable domain: EPEVTQTPSHQVTQMGQEVILRCVPISNHLYFYWYRQILGQKVEFLVSFYNNEISEKSEIFDDQFSVERPDGSNFTLKIRSTKLEDSAMYFCASSDSGQTYGYTFGSGTRLTVV.

The V and J genes are TRBV19 and TRBJ1-2; TRBD1 might be the D (5 bases). This CDR3 has 12 residues. Germline loops: CDR1 LNHDA, CDR2 SQIVND (reference sequence). V was trimmed by 7 bases and J by 6 bases, leaving 12 bases between them. The CDR3 bases are TGTGCCAGTACCCCTCGGGACCATGGCTACACCTTC. Encoded protein: CASTPRDHGYTF.

The count of this clone is one. The chain recombines TRBV10-3 with TRBJ1-5; D uncertain. The germline CDR1 and CDR2 sequences are ENHRY and SYGVKD. The V end was cut by 0 bases, the J end by 4 bases, with 16 bases between. The CDR3 spans 17 residues. The CDR3 loop reads CAISESIRAGSNQPQHF. The CDR3 region has the DNA TGTGCCATCAGTGAGTCGATCCGGGCAGGCTCAAATCAGCCCCAGCATTTT.

The rearrangement joins TRBV27 to TRBJ1-4; TRBD1 matches 7 bases. V lost 3 bases and J lost 8; bases outside the gene matches: 6. The CDR3 has 14 amino acids. In germline, CDR1 is MNHEY, CDR2 SMNVEV (reference sequence). Here the CDR3 DNA reads TGTGCCAGCAGTTTCAGCAGGGGGGGCGAAAAACTGTTTTTT. It specifies CASSFSRGGEKLFF.

The V call is TRBV29-1, the J call TRBJ2-2; possible D gene TRBD1, 6 bases. Germline values: CDR1 SQVTM, CDR2 ANQGSEA. This CDR3 has 13 residues. The V end lost 6 bases, the J end lost 5 bases, and 13 bases lay between the germline ends. In nucleotides, the CDR3 is TGCAGCGTGTACGGACAGCGAACCGGGGAGCTGTTTTTT. Its protein is CSVYGQRTGELFF.

J is TRBJ1-1 and V is TRBV30; a weak D match, TRBD1 (5 bases). Germline V gene data show CDR1 as GTSNPN and CDR2 as SVGIG (reference sequence). Between the trimmed V and J ends, which lost 5 bases and 5 bases, there was a span of 27 bases. The CDR3 spans 17 residues. In DNA form, the CDR3 reads TGTGCCTGGGGGGGAAAGCGACAGTCCCGGTGGGGTACTGAAGCTTTCTTT. Its translation: CAWGGKRQSRWGTEAFF.

The chain couples TRBV29-1 to TRBJ1-3; no clear D gene. This CDR3 is 13 amino acids long. Germline-derived CDR1 and CDR2 are SQVTM and ANQGSEA. Trimming left V 4 bases short and J 4 bases short, with 11 bases between. For the CDR3, the DNA is TGCAGCGTTGCCCAGACCGAAGGAAACACCATATATTTT. Its translation: CSVAQTEGNTIYF.

The J gene is TRBJ2-5, the V gene TRBV5-1; TRBD1 is a possible D gene (6 bases). The CDR3 spans 15 residues. The ends were cut back, 1 base at V and 5 bases at J, with 15 bases in the middle. Per germline, CDR1 SGHRS and CDR2 YFSETQ. The CDR3, as DNA: TGCGCCAGCAGCTTGCTAGGGGGAAAATGGGAGACCCAGTACTTC. Amino acids: CASSLLGGKWETQYF.

This clone came up a few times. The rearrangement uses TRBV2 and TRBJ1-5; no clear D gene. The V end was cut by 8 bases, the J end by 1 base, with 12 bases between. Germline V gives CDR1 SNHLY, CDR2 FYNNEI. The CDR3 loop spans 14 amino acids. CDR3 in amino acids: CASGPQRSNQPQHF. CDR3 in DNA: TGTGCCAGCGGGCCTCAACGGAGCAATCAGCCCCAGCATTTT. The full variable domain, rest sourced from reference TRBV2 and TRBJ1-5, is EPEVTQTPSHQVTQMGQEVILRCVPISNHLYFYWYRQILGQKVEFLVSFYNNEISEKSEIFDDQFSVERPDGSNFTLKIRSTKLEDSAMYFCASGPQRSNQPQHFGDGTRLSIL.

This chain joins TRBV18 and TRBJ1-5; unclear D gene. The germline gives CDR1 KGHSH, CDR2 LQKENI. The V end lost 5 bases, the J end lost 3 bases, and 14 bases lay between the germline ends. This CDR3 region has 15 residues. The CDR3 nucleotides are TGTGCCAGCTCATCGGGTGACGGAGACAATCAGCCCCAGCATTTT. It yields the protein CASSSGDGDNQPQHF.

V is TRBV30 and J is TRBJ1-2; D gene ambiguous. This CDR3 is 11 amino acids long. The germline V gene encodes CDR1 GTSNPN and CDR2 SVGIG (reference sequence). Trimming took off 5 bases at V and 2 bases at J, with 6 bases between the two ends. As DNA, the CDR3 is TGTGCCTGGGACCTGAACTATGGCTACACCTTC. This codes for CAWDLNYGYTF.

J is TRBJ2-6 and V is TRBV6-5; weak D call: TRBD2 (5 bases). V was shortened by 8 bases and J by 4 bases, with 6 bases between the two germline ends. Germline lookup yields CDR1 MNHEY and CDR2 SVGAGI. This CDR3 has 12 residues. CDR3: CASAGGANVLTF. In nucleotides, the CDR3 is TGTGCCAGCGCGGGCGGGGCCAACGTCCTGACTTTC.

This clone was seen just once. A much larger clone is a single base away; this may be a read error. This specimen includes other DNA sequences encoding the same CDR3. The rearrangement joins TRBV19 to TRBJ1-2; unclear D gene. From germline, CDR1 is LNHDA and CDR2 SQIVND (reference sequence). The ends were cut back, 3 bases at V and 8 bases at J, with 7 bases in the middle. CDR3 size: 11 residues. CDR3 coding DNA: TGTGCCAGTAGTATTGGAGTCGGCTACACCTTC. Protein sequence: CASSIGVGYTF.